Listed here is a single TCR beta chain. The authors carried out high-throughput sequencing of TCR beta. They applied it to CD8+ and CD4+ T cells obtained from blood. The multiple sclerosis controls were treatment-naive patients affected by stable or active relapsing-remitting disease. Isolation of CD8+ and CD4+ T cells was performed negatively, whereas enrichment of TEMRA cells was done by FACS. Trimming removed 5 bases from V and 4 bases from J, with 17 bases in between. The CDR3 contains 15 residues. It was with random hexamers that roughly 0.5 to 1 ug RNA was reverse transcribed. Amplification of TCR beta CDR3 used immunoSEQ multiplex PCR across 54 Vbeta and 13 Jbeta. TCRdb itself ran the immunoSEQ multiplex PCR reads through MiXCR, one entry per CDR3 protein. The data show 230,000 or so distinct CDR3 sequences, roughly 96% seen once. These data belong to a study of CD8 T cells in Susac syndrome.

Input material: CD4+ T cells from PBMCs. The receptor's source is a human donor with multiple sclerosis. The chain recombines TRBV12-3 or TRBV12-4 with TRBJ1-2; D perhaps matches TRBD1 (5 bases). The CDR3, as DNA: TGTGCCAGCAGTCGGGGGATAGACGGGGGCTATGGCTACACCTTC. As protein: CASSRGIDGGYGYTF.